The rows below give T cell receptor beta chains drawn from one sample of a study of blood T cell repertoires in COVID-19. Profiled with immunoSEQ multiplex PCR; TCRdb holds only in-frame clones, not every one. The sample consists of about 220,000 clones, approximately 81% of them appearing once. Sequenced input: peripheral blood. These receptor sequences come from a woman of 80 years or more with acute or convalescent COVID-19. Both conserved end residues are part of each CDR3. Fields, in order: D gene, V gene, clone size, J gene, CDR3 protein, CDR3 DNA. A D gene is named only where the DNA matches it firmly. Not all rows give a size; the values are once, few, many and, for expanded clones, a class.

>.|TRBV18|few|TRBJ2-5
CASSPRVQETQYF
TGTGCCAGCTCACCCCGAGTCCAAGAGACCCAGTACTTC
>.|TRBV7-2|.|TRBJ1-2
CASSLGMTDSNYGYTF
TGTGCCAGCAGCTTAGGAATGACTGACAGTAACTATGGCTACACCTTC
>TRBD2|TRBV18|.|TRBJ2-1
CASSPMTSGSSYNEQFF
TGTGCCAGCTCACCAATGACTAGCGGGAGCTCCTACAATGAGCAGTTCTTC
>.|TRBV5-1|.|TRBJ2-2
CASSPGGLSYSRIGELFF
TGCGCCAGCAGCCCTGGCGGGCTTTCGTACTCGCGGATCGGGGAGCTGTTTTTT
>TRBD2|TRBV9|.|TRBJ2-3
CASSVESSGVGTDTQYF
TGTGCCAGCAGCGTAGAGTCTAGCGGGGTGGGCACAGATACGCAGTATTTT
>.|TRBV9|.|TRBJ1-3
CASSVDSGKGNTIYF
TGTGCCAGCAGCGTAGACTCAGGGAAAGGAAACACCATATATTTT
>TRBD1|TRBV2|.|TRBJ2-1
CASSDQGGWNEQFF
TGTGCCAGCAGTGACCAAGGGGGCTGGAATGAGCAGTTCTTC
>.|TRBV19|.|TRBJ1-1
CASIPTGGTEAFF
TGTGCCAGTATCCCGACAGGCGGCACTGAAGCTTTCTTT
>TRBD1|TRBV10-2|.|TRBJ1-1
CATLRQGIRDTEAFF
TGCGCCACCCTCAGACAGGGGATTCGTGACACTGAAGCTTTCTTT
>TRBD1|TRBV2|.|TRBJ1-1
CASRRRTGGNTEAFF
TGTGCCAGCCGACGCAGGACAGGCGGGAACACTGAAGCTTTCTTT
>TRBD2|TRBV28|once|TRBJ2-4
CASSAGGVDKNIQYF
TGTGCCAGCAGTGCTGGGGGGGTTGACAAAAACATTCAGTACTTC
>TRBD2|TRBV7-8|once|TRBJ2-3
CASSRGAGGTDTQYF
TGTGCCAGCAGCCGAGGGGCGGGGGGCACAGATACGCAGTATTTT
>.|TRBV10-3|.|TRBJ1-3
CAISTAGSGNTIYF
TGTGCCATCTCCACCGCGGGGTCGGGCAACACCATATATTTT
>TRBD1|TRBV5-1|once|TRBJ1-3
CASSLAGDRAGNTIYF
TGCGCCAGCAGCTTGGCCGGGGACAGGGCTGGAAACACCATATATTTT
>.|TRBV5-5|.|TRBJ2-7
CASSVLLGLNYEQYF
TGTGCCAGCAGCGTCCTTTTGGGGCTGAACTACGAGCAGTACTTC
>.|TRBV6-6|.|TRBJ1-4
CASSYSGGTEKLFF
TGTGCCAGCAGTTACTCGGGAGGGACCGAAAAACTGTTTTTT